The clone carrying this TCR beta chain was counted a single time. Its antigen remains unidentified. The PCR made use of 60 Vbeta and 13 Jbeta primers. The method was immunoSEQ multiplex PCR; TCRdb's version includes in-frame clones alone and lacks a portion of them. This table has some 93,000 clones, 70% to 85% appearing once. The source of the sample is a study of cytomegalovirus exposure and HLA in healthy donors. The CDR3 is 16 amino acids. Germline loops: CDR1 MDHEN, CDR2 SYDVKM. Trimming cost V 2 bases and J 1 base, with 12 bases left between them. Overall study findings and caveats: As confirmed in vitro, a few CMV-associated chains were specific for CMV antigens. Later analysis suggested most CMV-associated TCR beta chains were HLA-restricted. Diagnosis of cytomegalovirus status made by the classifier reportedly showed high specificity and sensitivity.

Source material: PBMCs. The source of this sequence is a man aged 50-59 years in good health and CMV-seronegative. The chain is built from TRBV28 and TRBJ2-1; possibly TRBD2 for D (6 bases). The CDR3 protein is CASSLVTGRSYNEQFF. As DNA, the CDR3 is TGTGCCAGCAGTTTAGTTACCGGGAGATCCTACAATGAGCAGTTCTTC.